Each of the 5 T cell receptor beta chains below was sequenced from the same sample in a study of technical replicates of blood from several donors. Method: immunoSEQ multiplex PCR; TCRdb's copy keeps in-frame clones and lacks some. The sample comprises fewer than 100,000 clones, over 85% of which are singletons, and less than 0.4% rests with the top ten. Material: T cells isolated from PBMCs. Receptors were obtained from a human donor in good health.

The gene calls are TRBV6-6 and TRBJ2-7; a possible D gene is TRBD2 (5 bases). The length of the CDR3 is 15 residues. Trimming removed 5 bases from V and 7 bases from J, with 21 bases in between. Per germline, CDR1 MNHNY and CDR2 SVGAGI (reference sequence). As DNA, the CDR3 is TGTGCCAGCAGTCCAAATAGCGTTCTGGGCGTAGAGCAGTACTTC. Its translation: CASSPNSVLGVEQYF.

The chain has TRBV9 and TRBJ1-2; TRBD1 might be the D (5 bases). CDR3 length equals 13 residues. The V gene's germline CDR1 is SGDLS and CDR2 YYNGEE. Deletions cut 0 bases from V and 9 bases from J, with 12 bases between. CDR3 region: CASSVEQGGSYTF. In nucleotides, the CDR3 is TGTGCCAGCAGCGTAGAGCAGGGAGGGAGCTACACCTTC. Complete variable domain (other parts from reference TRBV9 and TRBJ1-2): DSGVTQTPKHLITATGQRVTLRCSPRSGDLSVYWYQQSLDQGLQFLIQYYNGEERAKGNILERFSAQQFPDLHSELNLSSLELGDSALYFCASSVEQGGSYTFGSGTRLTVV.

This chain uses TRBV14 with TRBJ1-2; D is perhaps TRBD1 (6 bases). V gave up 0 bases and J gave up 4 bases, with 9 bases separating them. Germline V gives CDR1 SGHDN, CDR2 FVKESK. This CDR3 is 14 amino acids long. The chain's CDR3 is CASSQDNRAYGYTF. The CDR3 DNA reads TGTGCCAGCAGCCAAGATAACAGGGCCTATGGCTACACCTTC.

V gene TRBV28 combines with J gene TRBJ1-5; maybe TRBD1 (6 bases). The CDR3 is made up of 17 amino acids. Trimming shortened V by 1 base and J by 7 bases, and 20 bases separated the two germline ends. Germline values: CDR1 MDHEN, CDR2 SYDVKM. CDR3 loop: CASSLLAGGRILQPQHF. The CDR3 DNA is TGTGCCAGCAGTTTATTGGCCGGGGGGCGAATTCTGCAGCCCCAGCATTTT.

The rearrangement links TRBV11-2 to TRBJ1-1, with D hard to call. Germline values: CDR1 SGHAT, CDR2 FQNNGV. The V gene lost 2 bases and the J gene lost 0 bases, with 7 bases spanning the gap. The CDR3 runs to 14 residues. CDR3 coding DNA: TGTGCCAGCAGCTTATCTCGAGTGAACACTGAAGCTTTCTTT. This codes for CASSLSRVNTEAFF.